The T cell receptor (beta chain) under discussion was sequenced for a study of T cells after yellow fever vaccination. This CDR3 has 18 residues. V lost 3 bases and J lost 0, with 18 bases in between. Germline V gene data show CDR1 as LNHDA and CDR2 as SQIVND (reference sequence). Of note for this clonotype: Its antigen is not known.

5'RACE template switching produced TCR cDNA carrying a universal primer site and UMIs. One entry per CDR3 protein results from TCRdb running MiXCR on the 5' RACE reads. The sample carries around 610,000 distinct CDR3 sequences, approximately 13% recorded once. Study-wide results and caveats: Post-booster reappearance was seen for most primary-vaccination clones (96% CD4, roughly 88% CD8).

The sequence derives from a young man who received the YFV17D yellow fever vaccine. The chain is built from TRBV19 and TRBJ2-1; D is unclear. The source was PBMCs, collected on the day of the yellow fever booster vaccination. The CDR3 is CASSIDSTVWGSYNEQFF. CDR3 nucleotide sequence: TGTGCCAGTAGTATCGACTCCACTGTCTGGGGCTCCTACAATGAGCAGTTCTTC.